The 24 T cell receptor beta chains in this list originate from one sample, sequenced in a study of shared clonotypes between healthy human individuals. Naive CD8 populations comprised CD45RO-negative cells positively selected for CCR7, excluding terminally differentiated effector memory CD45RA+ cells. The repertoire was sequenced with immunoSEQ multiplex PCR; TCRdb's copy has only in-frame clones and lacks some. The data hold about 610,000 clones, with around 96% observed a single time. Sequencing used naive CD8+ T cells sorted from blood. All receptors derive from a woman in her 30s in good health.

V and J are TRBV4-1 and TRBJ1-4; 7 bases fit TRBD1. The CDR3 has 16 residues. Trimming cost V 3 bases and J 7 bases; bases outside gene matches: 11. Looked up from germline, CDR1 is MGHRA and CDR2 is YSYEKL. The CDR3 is CASSHSPRGRVEKLFF. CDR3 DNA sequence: TGCGCCAGCAGCCATTCCCCAAGGGGGCGAGTTGAAAAACTGTTTTTT.

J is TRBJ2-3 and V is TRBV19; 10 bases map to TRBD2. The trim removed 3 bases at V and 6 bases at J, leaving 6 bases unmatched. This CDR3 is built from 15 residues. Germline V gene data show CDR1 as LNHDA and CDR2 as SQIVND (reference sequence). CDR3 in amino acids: CASSILAGESDTQYF. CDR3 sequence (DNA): TGTGCCAGTAGTATTCTAGCGGGAGAGTCGGATACGCAGTATTTT.

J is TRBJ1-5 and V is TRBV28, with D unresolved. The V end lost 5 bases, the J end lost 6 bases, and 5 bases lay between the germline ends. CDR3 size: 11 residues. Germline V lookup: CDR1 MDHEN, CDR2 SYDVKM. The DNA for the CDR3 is TGTGCCAGCAGTGGGAGTCAGCCCCAGCATTTT. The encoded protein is CASSGSQPQHF.

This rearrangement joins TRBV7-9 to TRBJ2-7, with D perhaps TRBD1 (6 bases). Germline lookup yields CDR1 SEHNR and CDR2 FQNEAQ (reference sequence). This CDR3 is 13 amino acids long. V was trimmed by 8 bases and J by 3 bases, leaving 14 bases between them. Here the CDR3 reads CASGLGGGYEQYF. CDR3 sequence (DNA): TGTGCCAGCGGGCTTGGGGGCGGCTACGAGCAGTACTTC.

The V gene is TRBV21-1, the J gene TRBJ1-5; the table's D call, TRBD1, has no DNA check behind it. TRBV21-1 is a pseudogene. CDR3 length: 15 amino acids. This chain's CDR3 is CASSKTTYSNQPQHF. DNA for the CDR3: TGTGCCAGCAGCAAAACAACGTATAGCAATCAGCCCCAGCATTTT.

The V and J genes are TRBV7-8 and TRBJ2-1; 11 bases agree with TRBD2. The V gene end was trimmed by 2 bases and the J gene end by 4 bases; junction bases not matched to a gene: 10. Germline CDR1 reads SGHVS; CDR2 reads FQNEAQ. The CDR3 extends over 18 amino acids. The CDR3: CASSLFSGRVPRYNEQFF. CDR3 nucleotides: TGTGCCAGCAGCTTATTTAGCGGGAGGGTCCCAAGATACAATGAGCAGTTCTTC.

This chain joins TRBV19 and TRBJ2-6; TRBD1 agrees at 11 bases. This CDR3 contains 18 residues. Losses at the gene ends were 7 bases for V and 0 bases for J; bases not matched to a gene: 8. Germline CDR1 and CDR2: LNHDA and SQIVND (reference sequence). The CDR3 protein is CASIAGQGASSGANVLTF. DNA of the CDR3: TGTGCCAGTATCGCAGGACAGGGGGCGAGCTCTGGGGCCAACGTCCTGACTTTC.

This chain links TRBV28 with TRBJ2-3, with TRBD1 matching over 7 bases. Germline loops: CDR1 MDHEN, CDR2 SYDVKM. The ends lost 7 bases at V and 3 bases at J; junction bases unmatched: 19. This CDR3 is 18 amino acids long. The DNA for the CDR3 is TGTGCCAGCACTCTTCGGGTTCGTACAGGGGTTTTGACAGATACGCAGTATTTT. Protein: CASTLRVRTGVLTDTQYF.

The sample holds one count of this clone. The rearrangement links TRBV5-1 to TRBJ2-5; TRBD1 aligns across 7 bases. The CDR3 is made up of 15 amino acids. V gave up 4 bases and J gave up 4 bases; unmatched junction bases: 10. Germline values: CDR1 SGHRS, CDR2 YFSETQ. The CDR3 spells CASSLHRGRGETQYF. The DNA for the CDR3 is TGCGCCAGCAGCCTCCACAGGGGTCGGGGAGAGACCCAGTACTTC. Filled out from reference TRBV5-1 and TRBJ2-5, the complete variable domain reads KAGVTQTPRYLIKTRGQQVTLSCSPISGHRSVSWYQQTPGQGLQFLFEYFSETQRNKGNFPGRFSGRQFSNSRSEMNVSTLELGDSALYLCASSLHRGRGETQYFGPGTRLLVL.

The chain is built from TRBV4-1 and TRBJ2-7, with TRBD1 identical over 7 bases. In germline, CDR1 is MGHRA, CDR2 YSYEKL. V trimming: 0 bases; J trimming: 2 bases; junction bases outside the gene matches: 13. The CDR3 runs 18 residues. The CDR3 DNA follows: TGCGCCAGCAGCCAAGACACCCACGACAGGGAAGGAGCCTACGAGCAGTACTTC. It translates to CASSQDTHDREGAYEQYF.

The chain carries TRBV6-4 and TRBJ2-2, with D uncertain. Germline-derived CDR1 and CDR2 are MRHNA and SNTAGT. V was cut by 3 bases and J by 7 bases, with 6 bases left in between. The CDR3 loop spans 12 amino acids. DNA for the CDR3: TGTGCCAGCAGTGAAGGGAACGGGGAGCTGTTTTTT. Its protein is CASSEGNGELFF.

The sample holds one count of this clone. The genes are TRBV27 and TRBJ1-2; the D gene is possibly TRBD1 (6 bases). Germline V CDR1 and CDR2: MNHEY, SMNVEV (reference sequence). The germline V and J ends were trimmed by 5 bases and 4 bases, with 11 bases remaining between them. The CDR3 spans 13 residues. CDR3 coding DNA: TGTGCCAGCAGTACGGGAGGGGGCTATGGCTACACCTTC. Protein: CASSTGGGYGYTF.

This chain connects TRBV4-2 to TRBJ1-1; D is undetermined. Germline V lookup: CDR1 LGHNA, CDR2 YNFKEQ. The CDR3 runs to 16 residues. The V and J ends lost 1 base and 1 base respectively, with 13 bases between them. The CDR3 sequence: CASSQVYGQTNTEAFF. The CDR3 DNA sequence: TGTGCCAGCAGCCAAGTTTACGGGCAGACGAACACTGAAGCTTTCTTT.

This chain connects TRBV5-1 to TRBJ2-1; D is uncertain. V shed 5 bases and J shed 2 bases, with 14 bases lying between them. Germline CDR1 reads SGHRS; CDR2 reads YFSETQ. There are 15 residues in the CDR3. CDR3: CASSFRANPYNEQFF. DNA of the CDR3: TGCGCCAGCAGTTTTCGGGCGAACCCCTACAATGAGCAGTTCTTC.

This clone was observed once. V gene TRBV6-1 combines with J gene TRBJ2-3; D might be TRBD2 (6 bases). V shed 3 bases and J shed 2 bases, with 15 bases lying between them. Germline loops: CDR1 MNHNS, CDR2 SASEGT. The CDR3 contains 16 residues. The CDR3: CASSDLVGGYTDTQYF. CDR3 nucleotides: TGTGCCAGCAGTGATTTGGTCGGGGGATACACAGATACGCAGTATTTT.

In DNA form, the CDR3 reads TGTGCCAGCGCGCCTAGCGGGAGGGGGCAGACCCAGTACTTC. This codes for CASAPSGRGQTQYF. The chain combines TRBV2 with TRBJ2-5, with 12 bases that match TRBD2. Germline CDR1 SNHLY, CDR2 FYNNEI. V lost 8 bases, J lost 6 bases, and 7 bases stayed unmatched. The CDR3 length is 14 residues. The variable domain in full, with the rest retrieved from reference TRBV2 and TRBJ2-5, is EPEVTQTPSHQVTQMGQEVILRCVPISNHLYFYWYRQILGQKVEFLVSFYNNEISEKSEIFDDQFSVERPDGSNFTLKIRSTKLEDSAMYFCASAPSGRGQTQYFGPGTRLLVL.

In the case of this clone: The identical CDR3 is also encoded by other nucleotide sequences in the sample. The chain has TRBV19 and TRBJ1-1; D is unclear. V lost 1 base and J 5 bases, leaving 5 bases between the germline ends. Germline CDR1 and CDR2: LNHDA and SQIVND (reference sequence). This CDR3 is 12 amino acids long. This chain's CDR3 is CASSIGTTEAFF. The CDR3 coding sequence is TGTGCCAGTAGTATAGGTACAACTGAAGCTTTCTTT.

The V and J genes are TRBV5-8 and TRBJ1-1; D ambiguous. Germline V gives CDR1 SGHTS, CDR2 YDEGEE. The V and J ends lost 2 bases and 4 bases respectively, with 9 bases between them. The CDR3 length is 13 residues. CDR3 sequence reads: CASSLPILTEAFF. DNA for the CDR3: TGTGCCAGCAGCTTACCCATTCTCACTGAAGCTTTCTTT.

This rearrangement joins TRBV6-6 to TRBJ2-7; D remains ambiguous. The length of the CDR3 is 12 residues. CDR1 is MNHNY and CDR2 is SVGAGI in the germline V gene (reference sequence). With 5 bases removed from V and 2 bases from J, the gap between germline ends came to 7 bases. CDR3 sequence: CASSLSPYEQYF. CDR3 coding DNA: TGTGCCAGCAGTCTAAGTCCCTACGAGCAGTACTTC.

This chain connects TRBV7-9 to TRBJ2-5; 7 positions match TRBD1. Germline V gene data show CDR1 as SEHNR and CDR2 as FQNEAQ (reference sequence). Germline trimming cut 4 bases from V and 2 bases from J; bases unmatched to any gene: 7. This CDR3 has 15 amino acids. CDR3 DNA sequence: TGTGCCAGCAGCTCTCGACAGGGTGAACAAGAGACCCAGTACTTC. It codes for CASSSRQGEQETQYF.

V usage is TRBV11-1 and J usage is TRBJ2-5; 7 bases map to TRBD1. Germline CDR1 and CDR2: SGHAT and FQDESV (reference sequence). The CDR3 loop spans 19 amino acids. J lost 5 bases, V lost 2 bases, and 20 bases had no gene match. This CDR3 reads CASSLLTGDPLDWGETQYF. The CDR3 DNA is TGTGCCAGCAGCTTATTAACAGGGGACCCACTAGACTGGGGGGAGACCCAGTACTTC.

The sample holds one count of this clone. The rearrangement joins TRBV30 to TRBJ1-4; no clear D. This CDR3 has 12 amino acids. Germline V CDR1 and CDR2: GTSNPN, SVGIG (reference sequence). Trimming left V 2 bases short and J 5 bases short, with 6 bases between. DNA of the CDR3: TGTGCCTGGAGTAGAATAAATGAAAAACTGTTTTTT. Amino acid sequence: CAWSRINEKLFF.

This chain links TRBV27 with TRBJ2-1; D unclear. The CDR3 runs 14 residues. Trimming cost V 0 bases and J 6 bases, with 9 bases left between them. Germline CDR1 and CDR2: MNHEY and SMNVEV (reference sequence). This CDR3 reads CASSLSGAVNEQFF. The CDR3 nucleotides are TGTGCCAGCAGTTTATCAGGCGCTGTCAATGAGCAGTTCTTC.

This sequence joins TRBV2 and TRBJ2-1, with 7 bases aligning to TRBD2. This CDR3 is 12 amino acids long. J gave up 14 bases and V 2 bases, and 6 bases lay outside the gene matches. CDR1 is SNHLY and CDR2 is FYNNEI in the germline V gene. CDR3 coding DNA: TGTGCCAGCAGTGAAAAACTAGCGTCGAAGTTCTTC. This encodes CASSEKLASKFF.